The clone carrying this TCR beta chain was seen repeatedly, ten times or more. The data derive from a study of early T cells in non-severe SARS-CoV-2 infection. TCRdb reanalysed the 5' RACE reads using MiXCR and keeps one entry per CDR3 protein. This table holds over 50,000 distinct CDR3 sequences, approximately 10% found once. This sequence originates from an adult who was a healthcare worker with PCR-confirmed SARS-CoV-2 infection or an uninfected control (not recorded which). The specimen sequenced was whole blood.

CDR3: CASCLSGANVLTF. The CDR3 DNA follows: TGTGCCAGCTGCCTGTCTGGGGCCAACGTCCTGACTTTC. The chain carries TRBV12-3 or TRBV12-4 and TRBJ2-6; no reliable D call. Trimming removed 8 bases from V and 1 base from J, with 6 bases in between. This CDR3 region has 13 residues.